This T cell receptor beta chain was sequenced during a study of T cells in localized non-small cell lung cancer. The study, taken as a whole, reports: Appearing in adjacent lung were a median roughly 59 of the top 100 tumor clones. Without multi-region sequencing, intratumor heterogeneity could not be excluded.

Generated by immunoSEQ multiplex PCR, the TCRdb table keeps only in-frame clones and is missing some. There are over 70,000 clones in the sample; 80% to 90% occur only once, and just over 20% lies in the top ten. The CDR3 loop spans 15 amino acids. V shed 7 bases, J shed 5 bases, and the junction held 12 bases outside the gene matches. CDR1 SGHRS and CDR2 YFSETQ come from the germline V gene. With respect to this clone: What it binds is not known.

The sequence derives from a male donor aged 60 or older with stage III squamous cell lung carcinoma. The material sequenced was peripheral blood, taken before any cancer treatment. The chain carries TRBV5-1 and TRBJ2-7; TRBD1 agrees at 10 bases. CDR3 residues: CASGTSGQGLDEQYF. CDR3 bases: TGCGCCAGCGGAACATCGGGACAGGGGCTCGACGAGCAGTACTTC.